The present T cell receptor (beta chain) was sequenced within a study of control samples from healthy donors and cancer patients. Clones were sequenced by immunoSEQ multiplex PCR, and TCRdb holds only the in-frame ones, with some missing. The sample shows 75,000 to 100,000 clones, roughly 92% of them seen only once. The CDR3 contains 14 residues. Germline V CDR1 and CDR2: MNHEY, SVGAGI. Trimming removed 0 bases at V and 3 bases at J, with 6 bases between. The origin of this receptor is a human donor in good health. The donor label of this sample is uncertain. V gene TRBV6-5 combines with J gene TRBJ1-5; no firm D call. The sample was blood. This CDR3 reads CASSYSGYNQPQHF. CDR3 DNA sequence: TGTGCCAGCAGTTACTCTGGATACAATCAGCCCCAGCATTTT.